The T cell receptor beta chain under discussion was sequenced for a study of CXCR3-negative and CXCR3-positive naive CD8 T cells. Study-level findings and limits: CXCR3-negative naive cells had less hydrophobic TRB CDR3s than did CXCR3-positive naive cells.

Turning to this clonotype: What it binds is unknown.

UMI labels and 5' RACE were used to prepare the TRB cDNA libraries. TCRdb reprocessed the 5' RACE reads, keeping one entry per CDR3 protein, no DNA. The sample holds around 140,000 distinct CDR3 sequences. The CDR3 covers 15 residues. Per the germline V gene, CDR1 is SGHVS and CDR2 is FNYEAQ. This clonotype originated in a human donor in good health. Some clones in this sample may be carry-over from other donors' samples. Sequencing was done on a sample of naive CXCR3+ CD8+ T cells from blood. As for subset: CD45RO-CCR7+CD27+CD95- naive CD8+ T cells expressing CXCR3 (TNR3+). The chain couples TRBV7-6 to TRBJ2-3; the D call of TRBD1 rests on TCRdb alone, since no DNA is present to check it. The CDR3 sequence is CASSDRGRSTDTQYF.